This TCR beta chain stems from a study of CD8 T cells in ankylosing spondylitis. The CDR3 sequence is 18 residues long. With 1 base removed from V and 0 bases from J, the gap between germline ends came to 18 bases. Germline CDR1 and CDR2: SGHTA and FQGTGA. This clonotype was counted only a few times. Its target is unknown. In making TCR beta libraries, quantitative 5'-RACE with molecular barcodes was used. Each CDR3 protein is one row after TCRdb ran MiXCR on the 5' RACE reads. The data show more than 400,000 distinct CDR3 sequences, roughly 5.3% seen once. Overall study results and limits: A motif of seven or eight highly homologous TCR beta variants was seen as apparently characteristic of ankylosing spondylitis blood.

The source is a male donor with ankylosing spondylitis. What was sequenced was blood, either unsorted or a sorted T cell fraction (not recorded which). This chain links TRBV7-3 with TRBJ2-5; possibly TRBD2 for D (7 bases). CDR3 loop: CASSLRTQRGGNQETQYF. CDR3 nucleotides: TGTGCCAGCAGCTTAAGGACTCAGAGGGGGGGCAACCAAGAGACCCAGTACTTC. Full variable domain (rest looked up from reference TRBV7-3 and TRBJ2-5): GAGVSQTPSNKVTEKGKYVELRCDPISGHTALYWYRQSLGQGPEFLIYFQGTGAADDSGLPNDRFFAVRPEGSVSTLKIQRTERGDSAVYLCASSLRTQRGGNQETQYFGPGTRLLVL.